Following are 27 T cell receptor beta chains from one sample sequenced in a study of CD8 T cells in Susac syndrome. RNA was extracted with the RNeasy kit, and a quantity of about 0.45 to 1 ug was reverse transcribed using random hexamers. One entry per CDR3 protein results from TCRdb running MiXCR on the immunoSEQ multiplex PCR reads. The sample has about 140,000 distinct CDR3 sequences; approximately 93% are singletons. Sequenced input: CD8+ T cells from PBMCs. The receptors come from a human donor in good health.

This clonotype was detected only a few times. The chain links TRBV27 to TRBJ2-1, with D tentatively TRBD1 or TRBD2 (6 bases each). Trimming pared 1 base from V and 7 bases from J, leaving 8 bases between. The CDR3 has 13 amino acids. The V gene's germline CDR1 is MNHEY and CDR2 SMNVEV (reference sequence). CDR3 bases: TGTGCCAGCAGTTTATGGAGGGGGAATGAGCAGTTCTTC. Protein sequence: CASSLWRGNEQFF.

The gene calls are TRBV4-1 and TRBJ2-7; 9 nucleotides line up with TRBD2. The CDR3 is 15 residues long. The J segment lost 0 bases and the V segment lost 0 bases, leaving 0 bases of the junction unmatched. CDR1 and CDR2 from the germline V gene are MGHRA and YSYEKL. This CDR3 reads CASSQDSGSSYEQYF. The CDR3, as DNA: TGCGCCAGCAGCCAAGATAGCGGGAGCTCCTACGAGCAGTACTTC.

This clonotype was picked up a small number of times. The chain employs TRBV7-8 and TRBJ2-7, with 9 bases lining up with TRBD1. The germline gives CDR1 SGHVS, CDR2 FQNEAQ. Trimming took 4 bases from V and 2 from J; bases not matched to a gene: 0. This CDR3 spans 13 amino acids. For the CDR3, the DNA is TGTGCCAGCAGCTGGGACAGGGCCTACGAGCAGTACTTC. Protein: CASSWDRAYEQYF.

This chain links TRBV29-1 with TRBJ1-2, with D possibly TRBD1 on 5 matching bases. This CDR3 is 11 amino acids long. CDR1 and CDR2 from the germline V gene are SQVTM and ANQGSEA. Trimming shortened V by 5 bases and J by 8 bases, and 12 bases separated the two germline ends. The CDR3 region is CSVRRRDGYTF. The CDR3 region has the DNA TGCAGCGTTAGGAGGCGGGACGGCTACACCTTC.

This chain uses TRBV5-1 with TRBJ2-1, with D hard to call. Per germline, CDR1 SGHRS and CDR2 YFSETQ. V was clipped by 2 bases and J by 4 bases, with 7 bases between them. The CDR3 length is 13 residues. CDR3 bases: TGCGCCAGCAGCTTCGAGGCGTACAATGAGCAGTTCTTC. This sequence encodes CASSFEAYNEQFF.

J is TRBJ1-5 and V is TRBV20-1; TRBD1 matches at 8 bases. Germline V CDR1 and CDR2: DFQATT, SNEGSKA (reference sequence). This CDR3 is 14 amino acids long. Trimming removed 3 bases from V and 5 bases from J; junction bases left unmatched: 6. The CDR3 DNA reads TGCAGTGCTAGGCGGGACAGGACAGATCAGCCCCAGCATTTT. Protein: CSARRDRTDQPQHF.

CDR3 amino acids: CASSLGIGYNEQFF. CDR3 nucleotides: TGTGCCAGCAGCTTAGGTATTGGCTACAATGAGCAGTTCTTC. This rearrangement joins TRBV7-6 to TRBJ2-1, with D uncertain. CDR1 is SGHVS and CDR2 is FNYEAQ in the germline V gene. CDR3 size: 14 residues. V gave up 1 base and J gave up 3 bases, with 7 bases separating them.

V gene TRBV6-5 combines with J gene TRBJ2-3; D perhaps matches TRBD1 (5 bases). The ends were cut back, 5 bases at V and 2 bases at J, with 11 bases in the middle. CDR1 MNHEY and CDR2 SVGAGI come from the germline V gene. The CDR3 is 14 residues long. The CDR3 loop is CASSRTSSTDTQYF. The CDR3 nucleotides are TGTGCCAGCAGTAGGACATCATCCACAGATACGCAGTATTTT.

This chain's CDR3 is CSATIHGTSGAWAGFSETQYF. DNA for the CDR3: TGCAGTGCTACAATCCACGGGACTAGCGGAGCATGGGCAGGGTTCTCAGAGACCCAGTACTTC. The gene calls are TRBV20-1 and TRBJ2-5, with 11 bases lining up with TRBD2. The length of the CDR3 is 21 residues. Germline-derived CDR1 and CDR2 are DFQATT and SNEGSKA (reference sequence). J gave up 4 bases and V 4 bases, and 26 bases lay outside the gene matches.

The rearrangement uses TRBV3-1 and TRBJ1-5; weak D call: TRBD1 (6 bases). The CDR3 consists of 13 residues. Germline lookup yields CDR1 LGHDT and CDR2 YNNKEL (reference sequence). Trimming stripped 1 base from V and 8 bases from J, with 9 bases between. The CDR3 reads CASSQAQGKPQHF. DNA of the CDR3: TGTGCCAGCAGCCAAGCACAGGGTAAGCCCCAGCATTTT.

The J gene is TRBJ2-2, the V gene TRBV18; TRBD1 agrees at 8 bases. Germline V lookup: CDR1 KGHSH, CDR2 LQKENI. V shed 5 bases, J shed 6 bases, and the junction held 2 bases outside the gene matches. The CDR3 runs to 13 residues. CDR3 bases: TGTGCCAGCTCAACAGGGGGACCCGGGGAGCTGTTTTTT. Encoded protein: CASSTGGPGELFF.

The chain joins TRBV20-1 to TRBJ2-1; 12 bases match TRBD2. V lost 2 bases to trimming and J lost 9 bases; unmatched junction nucleotides: 11. Germline values: CDR1 DFQATT, CDR2 SNEGSKA (reference sequence). The CDR3 extends over 16 amino acids. DNA of the CDR3: TGCAGTGCTAGATCCCGACTAGCGGGAGAGTTTAGTGAGCAGTTCTTC. This translates into CSARSRLAGEFSEQFF.

This chain links TRBV15 with TRBJ1-3; no clear D gene. The CDR3 is made up of 16 amino acids. With 1 base removed from V and 2 bases from J, the gap between germline ends came to 12 bases. Germline CDR1 and CDR2: LNHNV and YYDKDF (reference sequence). The CDR3 here is CATSRGFRRTGNTIYF. Written as DNA, the CDR3 is TGTGCCACCAGCAGAGGTTTTCGGAGGACTGGAAACACCATATATTTT.

The chain recombines TRBV21-1 with TRBJ1-2. TRBV21-1 is a pseudogene. The CDR3 consists of 14 residues. DNA for the CDR3: TGTGCCAGCAGCAATAAGGTGGAGCGCTATGGCTACACCTTC. It codes for CASSNKVERYGYTF.

This chain links TRBV13 with TRBJ2-5, with 12 bases that match TRBD1. V shed 4 bases, J shed 5 bases, and the junction held 8 bases outside the gene matches. CDR3 length: 16 residues. Germline loops: CDR1 PRHDT, CDR2 FYEKMQ (reference sequence). The CDR3 bases are TGTGCCAGCAGCTCCCGGGACAGGGGGCGCGAGGAGACCCAGTACTTC. This sequence encodes CASSSRDRGREETQYF. The full variable domain, its missing parts supplied by reference TRBV13 and TRBJ2-5, is AAGVIQSPRHLIKEKRETATLKCYPIPRHDTVYWYQQGPGQDPQFLISFYEKMQSDKGSIPDRFSAQQFSDYHSELNMSSLELGDSALYFCASSSRDRGREETQYFGPGTRLLVL.

The rearrangement links TRBV15 to TRBJ1-1; TRBD1 might be the D (6 bases). CDR1 is LNHNV and CDR2 is YYDKDF in the germline V gene (reference sequence). V lost 5 bases, J lost 7 bases, and 14 bases lay in between. CDR3 length equals 13 residues. The CDR3 sequence: CATSRGTNLEAFF. In DNA form, the CDR3 reads TGTGCCACCAGCCGGGGGACAAATCTTGAAGCTTTCTTT.

The chain joins TRBV15 to TRBJ2-1, with D possibly TRBD1 on 6 matching bases. Trimming took off 0 bases at V and 8 bases at J, with 14 bases between the two ends. Germline V CDR1 and CDR2: LNHNV, YYDKDF (reference sequence). CDR3 length: 15 amino acids. The CDR3 loop reads CATSREGTPSDEQFF. DNA of the CDR3: TGTGCCACCAGCAGAGAAGGGACACCTTCCGATGAGCAGTTCTTC.

The chain combines TRBV5-6 with TRBJ2-1, with TRBD1 as a possible D gene (5 bases). The CDR3 is 13 amino acids. Trimming removed 3 bases at V and 9 bases at J, with 13 bases between. Germline values: CDR1 SGHDT, CDR2 YYEEEE. CDR3 nucleotides: TGTGCCAGCAGCTCCCAGCAGGGCAGTGAGCAGTTCTTC. It is translated as CASSSQQGSEQFF.

The chain is built from TRBV27 and TRBJ1-5; D is ambiguous. Between the trimmed V and J ends, which lost 3 bases and 1 base, there was a span of 10 bases. The CDR3 length is 15 residues. Germline CDR1 is MNHEY and CDR2 is SMNVEV (reference sequence). CDR3 protein: CASSFIGESNQPQHF. The CDR3 nucleotides are TGTGCCAGCAGTTTTATTGGCGAGAGCAATCAGCCCCAGCATTTT.

The chain joins TRBV20-1 to TRBJ2-1; 12 nucleotides line up with TRBD1. The CDR3 length is 17 residues. Germline lookup yields CDR1 DFQATT and CDR2 SNEGSKA (reference sequence). Trimming at V came to 1 base and at J to 0 bases, leaving 4 bases not matched to a gene. The CDR3 DNA follows: TGCAGTGCTAGAGCGCGGGACAGGGGGCCCTCCTACAATGAGCAGTTCTTC. It encodes CSARARDRGPSYNEQFF.

This chain connects TRBV5-1 to TRBJ2-2; unclear D gene. Looked up from germline, CDR1 is SGHRS and CDR2 is YFSETQ. This CDR3 contains 15 residues. Trimming removed 0 bases from V and 0 bases from J, with 6 bases in between. As DNA, the CDR3 is TGCGCCAGCAGCTTGGCGCCCACGAACACCGGGGAGCTGTTTTTT. Amino acids: CASSLAPTNTGELFF.

This CDR3 is CASSLLESSYNEQFF. CDR3 coding DNA: TGTGCCAGCAGTCTACTAGAGTCGTCATACAATGAGCAGTTCTTC. The rearrangement joins TRBV28 to TRBJ2-1; D is perhaps TRBD2 (5 bases). The CDR3 contains 15 residues. Germline-derived CDR1 and CDR2 are MDHEN and SYDVKM. V was pared by 5 bases and J by 4 bases, with 15 bases between.

CDR3 in DNA: TGCAGCGTTGAAGTTCGGGACAGGTCCCCTAGACCTTACTATGGCTACACCTTC. The encoded protein is CSVEVRDRSPRPYYGYTF. The rearrangement uses TRBV29-1 and TRBJ1-2; 8 bases align to TRBD1. The CDR3 contains 18 residues. CDR1 is SQVTM and CDR2 is ANQGSEA in the germline V gene. Losses at the gene ends were 1 base for V and 3 bases for J; bases not matched to a gene: 16. Based on the CDR3 plus reference TRBV29-1 and TRBJ1-2, the full variable domain is SAVISQKPSRDICQRGTSLTIQCQVDSQVTMMFWYRQQPGQSLTLIATANQGSEATYESGFVIDKFPISRPNLTFSTLTVSNMSPEDSSIYLCSVEVRDRSPRPYYGYTFGSGTRLTVV.

The chain couples TRBV27 to TRBJ2-2, with 7 bases that match TRBD2. The CDR3 consists of 14 residues. The V gene's germline CDR1 is MNHEY and CDR2 SMNVEV (reference sequence). V was clipped by 2 bases and J by 9 bases; unmatched bases: 6. CDR3 bases: TGTGCCAGCAGTTTAGGCGGGAGCGTAAGGGAGCTGTTTTTT. Amino acids: CASSLGGSVRELFF.

About this clonotype itself: The junction and the germline gene differ at one end; a read error may be behind it. The chain is built from TRBV2 and TRBJ2-7; TRBD2 matches at 10 bases. The CDR3 extends over 15 amino acids. The germline CDR1 and CDR2 sequences are SNHLY and FYNNEI. The CDR3 sequence: CASREASGGTYEQYF. The CDR3 DNA reads as TGTGCCAGCAGAGAAGCTAGCGGGGGAACCTACGAGCAGTACTTC.

The chain joins TRBV9 to TRBJ1-1; D unresolved. CDR1 SGDLS and CDR2 YYNGEE come from the germline V gene. V was pared by 0 bases and J by 1 base, with 10 bases between. The CDR3 runs 15 residues. This chain's CDR3 is CASSVAGIGNTEAFF. The CDR3 region has the DNA TGTGCCAGCAGCGTAGCGGGGATTGGGAACACTGAAGCTTTCTTT.

The genes are TRBV9 and TRBJ2-1; 7 nucleotides agree with TRBD2. Trimming removed 0 bases from V and 4 bases from J; junction bases left unmatched: 16. CDR3 length: 19 residues. In germline, CDR1 is SGDLS, CDR2 YYNGEE. The CDR3, as DNA: TGTGCCAGCAGCGTAGGGTCTAGCGGCGAGAATGCAGGGTACAATGAGCAGTTCTTC. It translates to CASSVGSSGENAGYNEQFF.